The clone carrying this TCR beta chain has a single count. Its specificity is unknown. This sample was included in a study of shared clonotypes between healthy human individuals. Study at large: Used for every donor were three CD4 naive, three CD4 memory, two CD8 naive and one CD8 memory plate. Study results and caveats: Rarefaction indicated that sorted-subset sequencing remained incomplete although depth was large.

Each subset's genomic DNA was split evenly across several immunoSEQ plates. TCRdb's copy holds only in-frame clones and misses some; the assay was immunoSEQ multiplex PCR. The sample gives roughly 2.2 million clones, over 90% of which show up once; about 0.37% is in the top ten. The germline V gene encodes CDR1 SQVTM and CDR2 ANQGSEA. V shed 0 bases, J shed 15 bases, and the junction held 8 bases outside the gene matches. The CDR3 runs to 12 residues. Specimen: naive CD4+ T cells from PBMCs. The subset: CD45RA+ positively selected. The receptor was isolated from a man between 18 and 35 years old in good health. Some clones in this sample may be carry-over from other donors' samples. The V and J genes are TRBV29-1 and TRBJ2-1, with 7 bases fitting TRBD2. DNA of the CDR3: TGCAGCGTTGAAGACTCAGGACTAGTCGGGTTCTTC. Amino acid sequence: CSVEDSGLVGFF.